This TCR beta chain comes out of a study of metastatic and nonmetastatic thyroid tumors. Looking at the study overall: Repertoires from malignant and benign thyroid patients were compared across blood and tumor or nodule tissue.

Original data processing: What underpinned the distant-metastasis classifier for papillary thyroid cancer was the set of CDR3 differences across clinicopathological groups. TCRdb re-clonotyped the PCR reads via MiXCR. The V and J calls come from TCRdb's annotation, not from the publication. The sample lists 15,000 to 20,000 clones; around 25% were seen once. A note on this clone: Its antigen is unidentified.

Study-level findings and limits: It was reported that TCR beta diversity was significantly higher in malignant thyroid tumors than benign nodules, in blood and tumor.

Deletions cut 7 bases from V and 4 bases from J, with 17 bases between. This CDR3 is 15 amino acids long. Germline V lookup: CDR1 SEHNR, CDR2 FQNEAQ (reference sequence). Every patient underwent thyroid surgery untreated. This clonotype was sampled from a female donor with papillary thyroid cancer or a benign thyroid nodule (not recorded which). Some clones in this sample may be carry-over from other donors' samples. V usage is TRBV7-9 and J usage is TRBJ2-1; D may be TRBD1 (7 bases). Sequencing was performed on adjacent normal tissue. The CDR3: CASKSGGGLYNEQFF. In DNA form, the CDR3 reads TGTGCCAGCAAGTCAGGGGGAGGCCTATACAATGAGCAGTTCTTC.